This T cell receptor (beta chain) was identified during a study of cytomegalovirus exposure and HLA in healthy donors. The germline CDR1 and CDR2 sequences are SEHNR and FQNEAQ (reference sequence). The CDR3 spans 14 residues. V dropped 4 bases and J dropped 6; count of bases not matched to a gene: 6. PCR used 60 Vbeta primers and 13 Jbeta primers. Profiling relied on immunoSEQ multiplex PCR, and the TCRdb table lists in-frame clones only, not all of them. The data hold 140,000 to 150,000 clones, with roughly 80% observed a single time. When sampled, the donors appeared nominally healthy, though they likely had unrecorded immune exposures.

This sequence was found in a woman aged 40 to 50 in good health and CMV-seropositive. V gene TRBV7-9 combines with J gene TRBJ1-1; 9 nucleotides agree with TRBD1. The sequencing sample was made of PBMCs. The CDR3 spells CASSYRGQKAEAFF. CDR3 coding DNA: TGTGCCAGCAGCTACAGGGGGCAGAAGGCTGAAGCTTTCTTT.